The 32 T cell receptor beta chains given below trace back to one sample, sequenced in a study of shared clonotypes between healthy human individuals. Clones were sequenced by immunoSEQ multiplex PCR, and TCRdb holds only the in-frame ones, with some missing. The sample records fewer than 600,000 clones, roughly four fifths being singletons. The material sequenced was PBMCs. The receptor source for this set is a woman between 40 and 50 years old in good health. Some clones in this sample may be carry-over from other donors' samples.

The chain joins TRBV28 to TRBJ1-4; 7 positions agree with TRBD1. V lost 6 bases to trimming and J lost 5 bases; unmatched junction nucleotides: 9. Germline loops: CDR1 MDHEN, CDR2 SYDVKM. There are 15 residues in the CDR3. DNA of the CDR3: TGTGCCAGCAGCCCCGGGGGGACAGAGAATGAAAAACTGTTTTTT. This gives the protein CASSPGGTENEKLFF.

Remarks on this clone: A read error may explain this, as a much larger clone is one base away. V usage is TRBV6-1 and J usage is TRBJ1-1; no clear D gene. V was shortened by 5 bases and J by 1 base, with 5 bases between the two germline ends. The germline V gene has CDR1 MNHNS and CDR2 SASEGT. The CDR3 is made up of 12 amino acids. DNA of the CDR3: TGTGCCAGCAGTACGGCGAACACTGAAGCTTTCTTT. Translated, it gives CASSTANTEAFF.

The V and J genes are TRBV4-1 and TRBJ1-5; D remains unclear. This CDR3 spans 15 amino acids. Germline values: CDR1 MGHRA, CDR2 YSYEKL. V gave up 0 bases and J gave up 2 bases, with 8 bases separating them. The DNA for the CDR3 is TGCGCCAGCAGCCAAGATCGATGGGGCAATCAGCCCCAGCATTTT. Its translation: CASSQDRWGNQPQHF.

This chain uses TRBV28 with TRBJ1-1, with a weak D call TRBD1 (5 bases). Germline V gene sequence: CDR1 MDHEN, CDR2 SYDVKM. V was shortened by 0 bases and J by 6 bases, with 8 bases between the two germline ends. The CDR3 consists of 13 residues. In nucleotides, the CDR3 is TGTGCCAGCAGTTTATGGGGGGAACCTGAAGCTTTCTTT. It codes for CASSLWGEPEAFF.

The J gene is TRBJ2-5, the V gene TRBV7-2; possibly TRBD1 for D (6 bases). This CDR3 has 16 amino acids. V lost 5 bases, J lost 1 base, and 17 bases lay in between. Germline CDR1 SGHTA, CDR2 FQGNSA. The DNA of the CDR3 is TGTGCCAGCAGCCGTCAAGGGGGAAGGGGCCAAGAGACCCAGTACTTC. Translating it yields CASSRQGGRGQETQYF.

V usage is TRBV14 and J usage is TRBJ2-7; no clear D. CDR1 is SGHDN, CDR2 FVKESK, per germline. The CDR3 contains 13 residues. V lost 0 bases to trimming and J lost 7 bases, with 10 bases between them. The chain's CDR3 is CASSQDEEREQYF. In nucleotides, the CDR3 is TGTGCCAGCAGCCAAGATGAAGAGAGGGAGCAGTACTTC. Using reference TRBV14 and TRBJ2-7 for the parts outside the CDR3, the full variable domain is EAGVTQFPSHSVIEKGQTVTLRCDPISGHDNLYWYRRVMGKEIKFLLHFVKESKQDESGMPNNRFLAERTGGTYSTLKVQPAELEDSGVYFCASSQDEEREQYFGPGTRLTVT.

The count of this clone is one. CDR3 residues: CAWSGGDRQYF. Here the CDR3 DNA reads TGTGCCTGGAGTGGCGGGGACAGGCAGTACTTC. The chain carries TRBV30 and TRBJ2-7; D may be TRBD1 (7 bases). Trimming removed 1 base at V and 9 bases at J, with 10 bases between. The germline CDR1 and CDR2 sequences are GTSNPN and SVGIG (reference sequence). This CDR3 region has 11 residues.

This clone was detected only once. V usage is TRBV2 and J usage is TRBJ1-1, with a possible D match to TRBD1 (6 bases). There are 14 residues in the CDR3. CDR1 and CDR2 from the germline V gene are SNHLY and FYNNEI. Trimming shortened V by 6 bases and J by 4 bases, and 15 bases separated the two germline ends. For the CDR3, the DNA is TGTGCCAGCAGGGTTGAGGGAGGGGGCACTGAAGCTTTCTTT. It translates to CASRVEGGGTEAFF.

The J gene is TRBJ1-2, the V gene TRBV7-2, with D perhaps matching TRBD1 (5 bases). Germline CDR1 reads SGHTA; CDR2 reads FQGNSA. The CDR3 runs to 14 residues. V dropped 5 bases and J dropped 1 base, with 11 bases sitting between them. The CDR3 nucleotides read TGTGCCAGCAGCCCGCAGGGCTTTAACTATGGCTACACCTTC. Its translation is CASSPQGFNYGYTF.

This clone was counted ten times or more. The chain carries TRBV10-1 and TRBJ1-2, with no clear D. The V gene lost 4 bases and the J gene lost 2 bases, with 8 bases spanning the gap. Germline CDR1 WNHNN, CDR2 SYGVQD (reference sequence). The CDR3 extends over 13 amino acids. The CDR3 region has the DNA TGCGCCAGCAGTGGCGAGAGAAACTATGGCTACACCTTC. Translated: CASSGERNYGYTF.

This chain joins TRBV5-1 and TRBJ2-5, with D unresolved. CDR3 length: 14 residues. In germline, CDR1 is SGHRS, CDR2 YFSETQ. Trimming removed 1 base at V and 5 bases at J, with 12 bases between. In nucleotides, the CDR3 is TGCGCCAGCAGCTTGTACCAGGCCCCGGAGACCCAGTACTTC. Translation gives CASSLYQAPETQYF.

The V call is TRBV7-9, the J call TRBJ1-2; the match to TRBD1 covers 8 bases. The junction had 0 bases not matched to a gene; V was cut back by 5 bases and J by 4 bases. This CDR3 spans 12 amino acids. The V gene's germline CDR1 is SEHNR and CDR2 FQNEAQ (reference sequence). The CDR3, as DNA: TGTGCCAGCAGCCAGGGGGCCTATGGCTACACCTTC. It codes for CASSQGAYGYTF.

The rearrangement links TRBV6-6 to TRBJ1-5; 7 bases line up with TRBD1. Germline CDR1 reads MNHNY; CDR2 reads SVGAGI (reference sequence). This CDR3 has 13 residues. The V gene end was trimmed by 5 bases and the J gene end by 4 bases; junction bases not matched to a gene: 2. The CDR3 region is CASSLQGNQPQHF. The DNA for the CDR3 is TGTGCCAGCAGTCTACAGGGGAATCAGCCCCAGCATTTT.

Details on this clone: Germline and junction disagree at one end, which may indicate a read error. Other nucleotide sequences from this sample produce the same CDR3. The chain uses TRBV27 and TRBJ2-1; 9 bases agree with TRBD2. There are 15 residues in the CDR3. Germline V lookup: CDR1 MNHEY, CDR2 SMNVEV (reference sequence). CDR3 protein: CASTKTSGGDNEQFF. The CDR3 DNA is TGTGCCAGCACCAAGACTAGCGGAGGGGACAATGAACAGTTCTTC.

The rearrangement uses TRBV28 and TRBJ2-5; 7 bases fit TRBD1. The J call may not be correct, given that the DNA end is closer to TRBJ2-7. This CDR3 is built from 13 residues. Germline V gene sequence: CDR1 MDHEN, CDR2 SYDVKM. The CDR3 coding sequence is TGTGCCAGCCGGGACAGCCGCATCTACGAGCAGTACTTC. It translates to CASRDSRIYEQYF.

This clone was seen only once. CDR3 sequence reads: CASSDRSNQPQHF. The DNA of the CDR3 is TGTGCCAGCAGTGATAGGAGCAATCAGCCCCAGCATTTT. The chain carries TRBV2 and TRBJ1-5; D not certain. The CDR3 totals 13 residues. Germline loops: CDR1 SNHLY, CDR2 FYNNEI. V lost 3 bases and J 1 base, leaving 4 bases between the germline ends.

The chain employs TRBV19 and TRBJ1-5; tentatively, D is TRBD1 (5 bases). V shed 2 bases and J shed 0 bases, with 11 bases lying between them. Germline V gives CDR1 LNHDA, CDR2 SQIVND (reference sequence). This CDR3 has 16 amino acids. CDR3: CASSIRKGYSNQPQHF. The CDR3, as DNA: TGTGCCAGTAGTATAAGGAAGGGGTATAGCAATCAGCCCCAGCATTTT.

The chain employs TRBV28 and TRBJ1-2; perhaps TRBD1 as D (6 bases). Per the germline V gene, CDR1 is MDHEN and CDR2 is SYDVKM. Trimming pared 7 bases from V and 2 bases from J, leaving 11 bases between. This CDR3 contains 13 residues. CDR3 in amino acids: CASKGGPNYGYTF. In DNA, the CDR3 is TGTGCCAGCAAAGGGGGACCCAACTATGGCTACACCTTC.

The V call is TRBV30, the J call TRBJ2-4; 11 bases match TRBD2. This CDR3 has 17 residues. Germline V gene sequence: CDR1 GTSNPN, CDR2 SVGIG (reference sequence). With V trimmed by 0 bases and J by 5 bases, 9 bases remained unmatched. CDR3 nucleotides: TGTGCCTGGAGTGTAGTTCGAACTAGCGGGAGCCAAAACATTCAGTACTTC. Its protein is CAWSVVRTSGSQNIQYF. Full variable domain (missing parts from reference TRBV30 and TRBJ2-4): SQTIHQWPATLVQPVGSPLSLECTVEGTSNPNLYWYRQAAGRGLQLLFYSVGIGQISSEVPQNLSASRPQDRQFILSSKKLLLSDSGFYLCAWSVVRTSGSQNIQYFGAGTRLSVL.

The gene calls are TRBV18 and TRBJ2-2; D not resolved. CDR1 and CDR2 from the germline V gene are KGHSH and LQKENI. This CDR3 is 16 amino acids long. V shed 3 bases and J shed 1 base, with 12 bases lying between them. The CDR3 bases are TGTGCCAGCTCACCGGCGCGAACCATGAACACCGGGGAGCTGTTTTTT. This gives the protein CASSPARTMNTGELFF.

The chain couples TRBV13 to TRBJ2-7, with TRBD2 matching over 7 bases. CDR1 is PRHDT, CDR2 FYEKMQ, per germline (reference sequence). The ends lost 5 bases at V and 3 bases at J; junction bases unmatched: 10. This CDR3 is 15 amino acids long. In nucleotides, the CDR3 is TGTGCCAGCAGCACTTCCGCGGGAGCTGGCTACGAGCAGTACTTC. This gives the protein CASSTSAGAGYEQYF.

This chain connects TRBV20-1 to TRBJ2-1; no reliable D call. There are 10 residues in the CDR3. CDR1 is DFQATT, CDR2 SNEGSKA, per germline (reference sequence). V was pared by 1 base and J by 14 bases, with 9 bases between. CDR3 amino acids: CSARVGKEFF. In DNA form, the CDR3 reads TGCAGTGCTAGAGTGGGAAAGGAGTTCTTC.

The J gene is TRBJ1-2, the V gene TRBV13; possibly TRBD1 for D (6 bases). The CDR3 runs to 17 residues. Per the germline V gene, CDR1 is PRHDT and CDR2 is FYEKMQ (reference sequence). The V and J ends lost 5 bases and 4 bases respectively, with 23 bases between them. The CDR3 sequence: CASSRELTGQPFYGYTF. The CDR3 DNA reads as TGTGCCAGCAGCCGTGAACTAACAGGGCAACCCTTCTATGGCTACACCTTC.

This rearrangement joins TRBV2 to TRBJ2-7; D is perhaps TRBD2 (5 bases). Germline V gene lookup returns CDR1 SNHLY and CDR2 FYNNEI. The CDR3 extends over 11 amino acids. Trimming removed 6 bases from V and 11 bases from J, with 14 bases in between. CDR3 nucleotide sequence: TGTGCCAGCAGCTATGACTACGTGGAGTACTTC. Protein product: CASSYDYVEYF.

The CDR3 loop is CASSGQMNTGELFF. CDR3 DNA sequence: TGTGCCAGCAGCGGACAAATGAACACCGGGGAGCTGTTTTTT. The chain couples TRBV6-4 to TRBJ2-2, with D possibly TRBD1 on 5 matching bases. The CDR3 is made up of 14 amino acids. Germline V gene data show CDR1 as MRHNA and CDR2 as SNTAGT. V lost 6 bases to trimming and J lost 1 base, with 9 bases between them.

The chain carries TRBV30 and TRBJ1-2; 9 bases are a match to TRBD1. CDR1 is GTSNPN, CDR2 SVGIG, per germline (reference sequence). The CDR3 contains 14 residues. The V gene end was trimmed by 0 bases and the J gene end by 7 bases; junction bases not matched to a gene: 6. In nucleotides, the CDR3 is TGTGCCTGGAGTGTACAGGGGGCGTCAACTGGCTACACCTTC. Translated, it gives CAWSVQGASTGYTF. The full variable domain, rest sourced from reference TRBV30 and TRBJ1-2, is SQTIHQWPATLVQPVGSPLSLECTVEGTSNPNLYWYRQAAGRGLQLLFYSVGIGQISSEVPQNLSASRPQDRQFILSSKKLLLSDSGFYLCAWSVQGASTGYTFGSGTRLTVV.

The chain has TRBV7-2 and TRBJ2-7; 12 bases map to TRBD2. From germline, CDR1 is SGHTA and CDR2 FQGNSA. The CDR3 runs to 15 residues. Trimming cost V 6 bases and J 1 base; bases outside gene matches: 4. The DNA for the CDR3 is TGTGCCAGCAGACTGGGACTAGCGGGTTCCTACGAGCAGTACTTC. Protein: CASRLGLAGSYEQYF.

A note on this clone: A much more abundant neighbour one base away suggests this may be a read error. Other DNA sequences in this specimen translate into the identical CDR3. This chain connects TRBV2 to TRBJ1-3; 8 bases map to TRBD1. Looked up from germline, CDR1 is SNHLY and CDR2 is FYNNEI. This CDR3 has 14 residues. The CDR3 loop is CASKTGDAGNTIYF. As DNA, the CDR3 is TGTGCAAGCAAGACAGGGGATGCTGGAAACACCATATATTTT.

V and J are TRBV7-9 and TRBJ1-1, with TRBD1 as a possible D gene (6 bases). From germline, CDR1 is SEHNR and CDR2 FQNEAQ (reference sequence). Trimming cost V 2 bases and J 6 bases, with 25 bases left between them. There are 18 residues in the CDR3. The CDR3 DNA is TGTGCCAGCAGCTTACCGAGGGGGGGAAGACCGGGGATCGCTGAAGCTTTCTTT. Residues: CASSLPRGGRPGIAEAFF.

The chain links TRBV5-1 to TRBJ2-5, with a possible D match to TRBD1 (5 bases). There are 12 residues in the CDR3. V was trimmed by 4 bases and J by 3 bases, leaving 7 bases between them. Germline CDR1 SGHRS, CDR2 YFSETQ. CDR3 amino acids: CASSPDKETQYF. Written as DNA, the CDR3 is TGCGCCAGCAGCCCGGACAAAGAGACCCAGTACTTC.

Note on this clone: With a much larger clone just one base away, this may be a read error. This chain joins TRBV4-3 and TRBJ2-3; unclear D gene. The CDR3 spans 14 residues. Germline V gives CDR1 LGHNA, CDR2 YSLEER. CDR3 loop: CASNQERGADTQYF. CDR3 bases: TGCGCCAGCAACCAAGAGCGTGGAGCAGATACGCAGTATTTT.

V gene TRBV11-2 combines with J gene TRBJ2-3; D ambiguous. The CDR3 spans 14 residues. The germline gives CDR1 SGHAT, CDR2 FQNNGV. Trimming left V 3 bases short and J 0 bases short, with 7 bases between. The CDR3 loop reads CASSFSASTDTQYF. Written as DNA, the CDR3 is TGTGCCAGCAGCTTCAGCGCGAGCACAGATACGCAGTATTTT.